The next 12 T cell receptor beta chains were all read from a single sample in a study of T cells after posttransplantation cyclophosphamide. TCRdb keeps only in-frame clones here, not all; method: immunoSEQ multiplex PCR. The sample contains some 21,000 clones, roughly 98% of which appear only once. The source material was naive CD8+ T cells sorted from PBMCs. The origin of the receptors is a man in his forties or fifties in good health, CMV-negative, and a related stem cell transplant donor.

The chain carries TRBV4-1 and TRBJ1-2; TRBD1 is a possible D gene (5 bases). The V and J ends lost 1 base and 2 bases respectively, with 20 bases between them. The CDR3 covers 18 residues. Germline V CDR1 and CDR2: MGHRA, YSYEKL. The CDR3 DNA is TGCGCCAGCAGCCAAGGATTTAAGACAGAGATGGGCAACTATGGCTACACCTTC. Its translation: CASSQGFKTEMGNYGYTF.

The J gene is TRBJ2-7, the V gene TRBV7-2; 10 bases are a match to TRBD1. Germline V gives CDR1 SGHTA, CDR2 FQGNSA. The V gene end was trimmed by 5 bases and the J gene end by 2 bases; junction bases not matched to a gene: 3. This CDR3 has 14 residues. CDR3 DNA: TGTGCCAGCAGCGGAGGGACAGGGGCCTACGAGCAGTACTTC. It yields the protein CASSGGTGAYEQYF.

V gene TRBV27 combines with J gene TRBJ1-2; maybe TRBD1 (6 bases). Germline values: CDR1 MNHEY, CDR2 SMNVEV (reference sequence). V was cut by 0 bases and J by 2 bases, with 7 bases left in between. The CDR3 totals 14 residues. The CDR3 DNA sequence: TGTGCCAGCAGTTTATCGGACAGCAACTATGGCTACACCTTC. Its protein is CASSLSDSNYGYTF.

J is TRBJ1-3 and V is TRBV7-9; D uncertain. There are 14 residues in the CDR3. Trimming removed 10 bases from V and 0 bases from J, with 13 bases in between. Germline lookup yields CDR1 SEHNR and CDR2 FQNEAQ (reference sequence). CDR3 in DNA: TGTGCCACCTTTAGGGAGGACTCTGGAAACACCATATATTTT. The encoded protein is CATFREDSGNTIYF.

V usage is TRBV27 and J usage is TRBJ1-1; 8 bases match TRBD1. Unmatched junction bases numbered 4, after V lost 6 bases and J lost 10 bases. Germline loops: CDR1 MNHEY, CDR2 SMNVEV (reference sequence). The CDR3 extends over 11 amino acids. This CDR3 is CASSGQGVAFF. CDR3 coding DNA: TGTGCCAGCAGCGGACAGGGTGTAGCTTTCTTT.

The CDR3 is CASELSYGYTF. The CDR3 DNA is TGTGCCAGCGAACTATCGTATGGCTACACCTTC. The gene calls are TRBV21-1 and TRBJ1-2. TRBV21-1 is termed a pseudogene. The CDR3 length is 11 residues.

The chain combines TRBV19 with TRBJ1-1, with D unclear. The length of the CDR3 is 13 residues. Germline V lookup: CDR1 LNHDA, CDR2 SQIVND (reference sequence). The ends were cut back, 1 base at V and 7 bases at J, with 10 bases in the middle. CDR3 sequence: CASSIGGTVEAFF. DNA of the CDR3: TGTGCCAGTAGTATAGGCGGCACCGTTGAAGCTTTCTTT.

The V call is TRBV9, the J call TRBJ1-2, with 10 nucleotides matching TRBD1. This CDR3 spans 17 amino acids. V gave up 3 bases and J gave up 2 bases; unmatched junction bases: 10. Germline V gene lookup returns CDR1 SGDLS and CDR2 YYNGEE. The chain's CDR3 is CASSGPGTGVGNYGYTF. The CDR3 DNA follows: TGTGCCAGCAGCGGTCCCGGGACAGGGGTGGGGAACTATGGCTACACCTTC.

The gene calls are TRBV6-5 and TRBJ1-1; possible D gene TRBD1, 5 bases. Germline lookup yields CDR1 MNHEY and CDR2 SVGAGI. The CDR3 is 13 amino acids. Trimming pared 5 bases from V and 1 base from J, leaving 8 bases between. CDR3 region: CASSPTGNTEAFF. CDR3 sequence (DNA): TGTGCCAGCAGTCCAACAGGGAACACTGAAGCTTTCTTT.

The chain is built from TRBV11-2 and TRBJ2-1, with D possibly TRBD2 on 6 matching bases. Trimming took off 5 bases at V and 6 bases at J, with 29 bases between the two ends. Germline CDR1 reads SGHAT; CDR2 reads FQNNGV. This CDR3 has 19 amino acids. CDR3 region: CASSPTVPAGGVPPNEQFF. Here the CDR3 DNA reads TGTGCCAGCAGCCCTACGGTCCCGGCCGGGGGAGTCCCTCCCAATGAGCAGTTCTTC.

The chain uses TRBV4-1 and TRBJ2-1, with D possibly being TRBD1 (5 bases). Germline CDR1 MGHRA, CDR2 YSYEKL. The V end lost 5 bases, the J end lost 1 base, and 9 bases lay between the germline ends. This CDR3 is built from 14 residues. The CDR3 reads CASSVGESYNEQFF. The CDR3 DNA is TGCGCCAGCAGCGTAGGGGAATCCTACAATGAGCAGTTCTTC.

Regarding this clone: This specimen includes other DNA sequences encoding the same CDR3. This chain connects TRBV10-3 to TRBJ2-7, with unresolved D. Germline V lookup: CDR1 ENHRY, CDR2 SYGVKD. The CDR3 contains 13 residues. V shed 0 bases and J shed 0 bases, with 3 bases lying between them. As DNA, the CDR3 is TGTGCCATCAGTGAGTCGGCCTCCTACGAGCAGTACTTC. This sequence encodes CAISESASYEQYF.